The 32 T cell receptor beta chains reported below all come from one sample, sequenced in a study of shared clonotypes between healthy human individuals. This table comes from immunoSEQ multiplex PCR, and its TCRdb copy is limited to in-frame clones, with some not included. The sample has fewer than 3 million clones; 85% to 95% are singletons. The specimen was naive CD4+ T cells from PBMCs. This sample's subset: CD45RA+ positively selected. The receptors were sampled from a man between 18 and 35 years old in good health. Some clones in this sample may be carry-over from other donors' samples.

Remarks on this clone: Different DNA sequences within this sample yield the same CDR3. This chain joins TRBV29-1 and TRBJ1-1, with 11 bases lining up with TRBD1. Germline CDR1 is SQVTM and CDR2 is ANQGSEA. With V trimmed by 7 bases and J by 1 base, 2 bases remained unmatched. This CDR3 comprises 13 residues. For the CDR3, the DNA is TGCAGCGCGGACAGGGGGCCGAACACTGAAGCTTTCTTT. Translation: CSADRGPNTEAFF.

The genes are TRBV28 and TRBJ2-2, with TRBD1 matching 8 bases. Losses at the gene ends were 5 bases for V and 6 bases for J; bases not matched to a gene: 11. CDR3 length equals 16 residues. Per the germline V gene, CDR1 is MDHEN and CDR2 is SYDVKM. The CDR3: CASSTPATGVSGELFF. For the CDR3, the DNA is TGTGCCAGCAGTACACCCGCGACAGGGGTTTCCGGGGAGCTGTTTTTT.

V is TRBV7-3 and J is TRBJ2-1; 7 nucleotides line up with TRBD1. J gave up 5 bases and V 4 bases, and 14 bases lay outside the gene matches. Germline CDR1 SGHTA, CDR2 FQGTGA. The CDR3 is 17 amino acids. CDR3 DNA sequence: TGTGCCAGCAGCTCCGGCTCCGACAGGGATGGTCACAATGAGCAGTTCTTC. It yields the protein CASSSGSDRDGHNEQFF.

V is TRBV30 and J is TRBJ2-3, with D maybe TRBD1 (6 bases). V was pared by 1 base and J by 7 bases, with 12 bases between. CDR3 size: 13 residues. Germline V CDR1 and CDR2: GTSNPN, SVGIG (reference sequence). CDR3 sequence: CAWSAGDRYTQYF. In nucleotides, the CDR3 is TGTGCCTGGAGTGCCGGAGACAGGTATACGCAGTATTTT.

About this clone itself: The identical CDR3 is also encoded by other nucleotide sequences in the sample. V is TRBV28 and J is TRBJ2-3; D gene unclear. The CDR3 spans 13 residues. Germline CDR1 MDHEN, CDR2 SYDVKM. Trimming pared 5 bases from V and 2 bases from J, leaving 8 bases between. CDR3 coding DNA: TGTGCCAGCAGTCTGGGGTTCACAGATACGCAGTATTTT. Amino acid sequence: CASSLGFTDTQYF.

This CDR3 reads CASRGQGRVGELFF. The CDR3 DNA follows: TGTGCCAGCAGGGGACAGGGGCGGGTCGGGGAGCTGTTTTTT. The V and J genes are TRBV28 and TRBJ2-2; 10 bases line up with TRBD1. Trimming cost V 6 bases and J 7 bases; bases outside gene matches: 5. This CDR3 comprises 14 residues. The germline V gene has CDR1 MDHEN and CDR2 SYDVKM.

This chain joins TRBV28 and TRBJ2-5; 7 bases fit TRBD1. Germline V lookup: CDR1 MDHEN, CDR2 SYDVKM. The V and J ends lost 10 bases and 2 bases, in that order; junction bases with no gene match: 13. This CDR3 contains 15 residues. CDR3 amino acids: CATDKYRGGQETQYF. The CDR3 DNA follows: TGTGCCACCGACAAGTACAGGGGTGGTCAAGAGACCCAGTACTTC.

A word on this clone: This same CDR3 is encoded by further DNA sequences in the sample. The rearrangement uses TRBV5-1 and TRBJ2-3; TRBD2 is a possible D gene (5 bases). V was pared by 2 bases and J by 0 bases, with 7 bases between. CDR1 is SGHRS, CDR2 YFSETQ, per germline. The CDR3 sequence is 14 residues long. The CDR3 nucleotides read TGCGCCAGCAGCTTCGGGGAGAGCACAGATACGCAGTATTTT. Its protein is CASSFGESTDTQYF.

Concerning this clone: The junction departs from the called germline gene at one end, perhaps through a read error. The rearrangement uses TRBV6-5 and TRBJ1-1; the match to TRBD1 covers 7 bases. In germline, CDR1 is MNHEY, CDR2 SVGAGI. This CDR3 contains 14 residues. The CDR3 sequence: CASRIRVLGTANVF. The DNA of the CDR3 is TGTGCCAGCAGGATACGTGTCCTCGGGACAGCAAACGTCTTT.

The V and J genes are TRBV4-2 and TRBJ2-1, with 9 bases lining up with TRBD2. Losses at the gene ends were 2 bases for V and 7 bases for J; bases not matched to a gene: 12. Germline values: CDR1 LGHNA, CDR2 YNFKEQ. This CDR3 spans 17 amino acids. The CDR3 sequence: CASSQFPVAGGRNEQFF. The CDR3 nucleotides are TGTGCCAGCAGCCAATTTCCGGTGGCGGGAGGGAGAAATGAGCAGTTCTTC.

The chain is built from TRBV5-4 and TRBJ2-3; TRBD1 agrees at 10 bases. CDR3 size: 16 residues. Germline CDR1 and CDR2: SGHNT and YYREEE (reference sequence). V was clipped by 4 bases and J by 3 bases; unmatched bases: 8. The CDR3 spells CASSAGDRGRTDTQYF. CDR3 DNA: TGTGCCAGCAGCGCAGGGGACAGGGGTCGGACAGATACGCAGTATTTT.

Concerning this clone: This may be a read error, as it is one base from a much larger clone. The chain couples TRBV5-1 to TRBJ2-5; D gene uncertain. CDR1 is SGHRS, CDR2 YFSETQ, per germline. Between the trimmed V and J ends, which lost 6 bases and 2 bases, there was a span of 5 bases. The CDR3 is 11 residues long. For the CDR3, the DNA is TGCGCCAGCAACTTTCAAGAGACCCAGTACTTC. This codes for CASNFQETQYF.

The gene calls are TRBV5-1 and TRBJ2-3; D may be TRBD1 or TRBD2 (5 bases each). The germline CDR1 and CDR2 sequences are SGHRS and YFSETQ. The CDR3 is 16 residues long. Trimming cost V 0 bases and J 1 base, with 12 bases left between them. Written as DNA, the CDR3 is TGCGCCAGCAGCTTGGAGAGGGGCCCGGGCACAGATACGCAGTATTTT. Translating it yields CASSLERGPGTDTQYF.

The V gene is TRBV29-1, the J gene TRBJ2-5, with D uncertain. The CDR3 contains 15 residues. Looked up from germline, CDR1 is SQVTM and CDR2 is ANQGSEA. The germline V and J ends were trimmed by 6 bases and 2 bases, with 19 bases remaining between them. This chain's CDR3 is CSVRHLWTAQETQYF. The DNA of the CDR3 is TGCAGCGTCCGTCACCTATGGACGGCACAAGAGACCCAGTACTTC.

The genes are TRBV4-1 and TRBJ2-7; D uncertain. Trimming shortened V by 2 bases and J by 2 bases, and 10 bases separated the two germline ends. This CDR3 comprises 14 residues. The germline V gene encodes CDR1 MGHRA and CDR2 YSYEKL. The CDR3: CASSQPWDAYEQYF. DNA of the CDR3: TGCGCCAGCAGCCAACCGTGGGATGCCTACGAGCAGTACTTC.

The V and J genes are TRBV30 and TRBJ1-1; D might be TRBD1 (6 bases). From germline, CDR1 is GTSNPN and CDR2 SVGIG (reference sequence). Trimming pared 3 bases from V and 1 base from J, leaving 12 bases between. The CDR3 totals 14 residues. The CDR3 protein is CAWRKGGGNTEAFF. The CDR3, as DNA: TGTGCCTGGAGGAAAGGGGGGGGGAACACTGAAGCTTTCTTT.

The chain carries TRBV27 and TRBJ2-5, with TRBD1 matching over 8 bases. Trimming cost V 5 bases and J 7 bases; bases outside gene matches: 15. The CDR3 has 16 residues. Germline CDR1 reads MNHEY; CDR2 reads SMNVEV (reference sequence). CDR3 loop: CASSPWGGQGGGTQYF. CDR3 sequence (DNA): TGTGCCAGCAGTCCTTGGGGCGGACAGGGTGGAGGGACCCAGTACTTC.

Details on this clone: Other DNA sequences of this sample code for an identical CDR3. The genes are TRBV6-5 and TRBJ2-1; 7 bases fit TRBD1. The germline gives CDR1 MNHEY, CDR2 SVGAGI. After removal of 10 bases from V and 7 bases from J, the junction contained 4 bases not matched to a gene. CDR3 size: 11 residues. In DNA, the CDR3 is TGTGCCACGACAGGGTATAATGAGCAGTTCTTC. Translation gives CATTGYNEQFF.

This chain links TRBV2 with TRBJ1-1; D might be TRBD1 (6 bases). The CDR3 spans 14 residues. V dropped 2 bases and J dropped 1 base, with 8 bases sitting between them. Germline V gene sequence: CDR1 SNHLY, CDR2 FYNNEI. The CDR3 DNA sequence: TGTGCCAGCAGTGAATTACAGGGGAACACTGAAGCTTTCTTT. This gives the protein CASSELQGNTEAFF. Full variable domain (outside the CDR3, taken from reference TRBV2 and TRBJ1-1): EPEVTQTPSHQVTQMGQEVILRCVPISNHLYFYWYRQILGQKVEFLVSFYNNEISEKSEIFDDQFSVERPDGSNFTLKIRSTKLEDSAMYFCASSELQGNTEAFFGQGTRLTVV.

V is TRBV28 and J is TRBJ2-2, with D perhaps given as TRBD1 or TRBD2 (6 bases each). This CDR3 spans 17 amino acids. The V gene's germline CDR1 is MDHEN and CDR2 SYDVKM. Deletions cut 1 base from V and 0 bases from J, with 12 bases between. The CDR3 bases are TGTGCCAGCAGTTTATTTTGGGGGGCTGCGAACACCGGGGAGCTGTTTTTT. Its translation: CASSLFWGAANTGELFF. Complete variable domain (other parts from reference TRBV28 and TRBJ2-2): DVKVTQSSRYLVKRTGEKVFLECVQDMDHENMFWYRQDPGLGLRLIYFSYDVKMKEKGDIPEGYSVSREKKERFSLILESASTNQTSMYLCASSLFWGAANTGELFFGEGSRLTVL.

Points on this clone: In the same sample, other DNA sequences code for this CDR3. This chain links TRBV29-1 with TRBJ1-1, with D maybe TRBD1 (5 bases). V lost 6 bases and J 3 bases, leaving 8 bases between the germline ends. Germline V gene data show CDR1 as SQVTM and CDR2 as ANQGSEA. The CDR3 is 11 residues long. CDR3 region: CSVLGDTEAFF. CDR3 in DNA: TGCAGCGTGTTGGGGGACACTGAAGCTTTCTTT.

This clone has only one observation. The rearrangement uses TRBV18 and TRBJ2-7; D is perhaps TRBD1 or TRBD2 (5 bases each). The CDR3 sequence is 15 residues long. V was trimmed by 1 base and J by 6 bases, leaving 16 bases between them. CDR1 KGHSH and CDR2 LQKENI come from the germline V gene. CDR3 loop: CASSPQFGSGTEQYF. In DNA form, the CDR3 reads TGTGCCAGCTCACCACAATTTGGGTCAGGGACCGAGCAGTACTTC.

The chain links TRBV9 to TRBJ2-2, with 8 positions matching TRBD1. The CDR3 spans 16 residues. V gave up 0 bases and J gave up 6 bases; unmatched junction bases: 7. CDR1 and CDR2 from the germline V gene are SGDLS and YYNGEE. CDR3 amino acids: CASSVVGTGGSGELFF. DNA of the CDR3: TGTGCCAGCAGCGTAGTGGGAACAGGGGGATCCGGGGAGCTGTTTTTT.

The V gene is TRBV7-8, the J gene TRBJ2-1, with TRBD1 matching over 7 bases. The germline CDR1 and CDR2 sequences are SGHVS and FQNEAQ. The CDR3 is 16 amino acids. J gave up 1 base and V 5 bases, and 8 bases lay outside the gene matches. CDR3 DNA: TGTGCCAGCAGCCCCTCCGGGACAGCGTCCTACAATGAGCAGTTCTTC. Its translation is CASSPSGTASYNEQFF.

Note on this clone: This same CDR3 is encoded by further DNA sequences in the sample. This chain connects TRBV28 to TRBJ2-7; 7 bases are a match to TRBD2. This CDR3 has 15 residues. The ends lost 6 bases at V and 1 base at J; junction bases unmatched: 9. CDR1 is MDHEN and CDR2 is SYDVKM in the germline V gene. CDR3 in DNA: TGTGCCAGCAGCCCGGGAGGACAAACTTCCTACGAGCAGTACTTC. Amino acid sequence: CASSPGGQTSYEQYF.

The sample holds a few counts of this clone. The rearrangement links TRBV7-9 to TRBJ1-1, with D possibly matching TRBD1 (6 bases). V lost 8 bases, J lost 0 bases, and 7 bases lay in between. The germline V gene encodes CDR1 SEHNR and CDR2 FQNEAQ (reference sequence). The CDR3 spans 12 residues. The CDR3 DNA sequence: TGTGCCAGCGGGGGCGTGAACACTGAAGCTTTCTTT. This encodes CASGGVNTEAFF. The full variable domain, completed using reference TRBV7-9 and TRBJ1-1, is DTGVSQNPRHKITKRGQNVTFRCDPISEHNRLYWYRQTLGQGPEFLTYFQNEAQLEKSRLLSDRFSAERPKGSFSTLEIQRTEQGDSAMYLCASGGVNTEAFFGQGTRLTVV.

The chain carries TRBV10-3 and TRBJ2-2, with TRBD1 as a possible D gene (5 bases). Germline CDR1 and CDR2: ENHRY and SYGVKD. Between the trimmed V and J ends, which lost 6 bases and 1 base, there was a span of 12 bases. CDR3 length: 15 residues. The CDR3 nucleotides read TGTGCCATCAGCCTACAGGAAAGGAACACCGGGGAGCTGTTTTTT. Its protein is CAISLQERNTGELFF.

The V gene is TRBV7-7, the J gene TRBJ2-2; no reliable D call. Germline values: CDR1 SSHAT, CDR2 FNYEAQ (reference sequence). Trimming took off 1 base at V and 1 base at J, with 4 bases between the two ends. The CDR3 length is 14 residues. CDR3 region: CASSLGGNTGELFF. The CDR3 region has the DNA TGTGCCAGCAGCTTAGGGGGGAACACCGGGGAGCTGTTTTTT.

This chain joins TRBV10-2 and TRBJ1-1, with unresolved D. The V gene's germline CDR1 is WSHSY and CDR2 SAAADI. The CDR3 is 16 amino acids. With 3 bases removed from V and 0 bases from J, the gap between germline ends came to 14 bases. In DNA, the CDR3 is TGCGCCAGCAGTGACTCCCCCTGGGCGGTGAACACTGAAGCTTTCTTT. Protein: CASSDSPWAVNTEAFF.

The chain couples TRBV14 to TRBJ2-6, with a possible D match to TRBD1 (5 bases). This CDR3 has 16 amino acids. Trimming shortened V by 4 bases and J by 0 bases, and 10 bases separated the two germline ends. Per the germline V gene, CDR1 is SGHDN and CDR2 is FVKESK. The CDR3 here is CASSRSRVSGANVLTF. The CDR3, as DNA: TGTGCCAGCAGCCGCAGCAGGGTCTCTGGGGCCAACGTCCTGACTTTC. Looking up the rest from reference TRBV14 and TRBJ2-6 gives the full variable domain: EAGVTQFPSHSVIEKGQTVTLRCDPISGHDNLYWYRRVMGKEIKFLLHFVKESKQDESGMPNNRFLAERTGGTYSTLKVQPAELEDSGVYFCASSRSRVSGANVLTFGAGSRLTVL.

V usage is TRBV27 and J usage is TRBJ1-1, with 9 bases fitting TRBD1. Germline-derived CDR1 and CDR2 are MNHEY and SMNVEV (reference sequence). Trimming cost V 3 bases and J 6 bases; bases outside gene matches: 8. CDR3 length equals 15 residues. CDR3 DNA sequence: TGTGCCAGCAGTTTCACCTACAGGGGGCTCGCTGAAGCTTTCTTT. Its translation is CASSFTYRGLAEAFF.

The V gene is TRBV6-1, the J gene TRBJ2-7; D may match TRBD1 or TRBD2 (5 bases each). V gave up 7 bases and J gave up 7 bases, with 8 bases separating them. Germline CDR1 MNHNS, CDR2 SASEGT. This CDR3 is built from 10 residues. Here the CDR3 DNA reads TGTGCCAGCACAGAGGGGGAGCAGTACTTC. Translation: CASTEGEQYF.